The source of this T cell receptor (beta chain) is a study of blood T cell repertoires in COVID-19 (dated by TCRdb to the early 2020s). Background on the whole study: The collaborator samples originated in the United States, Italy and Spain and spanned the acute and convalescent phases of COVID-19. The prospective study material was composed of cDNA or gDNA derived from T cells, B-cell-depleted T cells, or PBMCs. Subjects who had been exposed to COVID-19, were actively infected with it, or had recovered from it provided the deeply sampled blood TCRbeta repertoires that made up the dataset. A freely available public database, intended as a resource for researchers studying the immune response to SARS-CoV-2, is where the repertoires were released. Samples came from the ongoing ImmuneRACE study (first 160 participants) plus 1,254 subjects from 6 global collaborators. Nearly every sample came with metadata listing a de-identified subject ID, COVID-19 status, age in years and sex. HLA class I and class II types, where available, came from metadata supplied by the sample provider rather than from assay-based typing. Beyond this particular receptor, the publication reports: The quantity of clinical and demographic metadata differed by source and by participant and was supplied without curation.

The CDR3, from cysteine to phenylalanine, totals 16 residues. The DNA shown is the 48-base CDR3, in frame from base 1. Trimming costs V 3 bases and J 0 bases, and their ends lie 12 bases apart. In the germline V gene, CDR1 corresponds to SNHLY and CDR2 to FYNNEI. Whole blood was collected in K2EDTA tubes by collaborating institutions according to the institutions' own protocols. For TCRbeta analysis, collaborator samples were shipped as frozen whole blood, as isolated PBMCs, or as DNA extracted from either sample type. TCRbeta CDR3 regions were amplified from genomic DNA using the immunoSEQ Assay, a bias-controlled multiplex PCR. Processing in the source paper ran as follows. The number of nucleated cells in each sample was estimated by amplification of reference gene primers within the assay. To quantify the absolute abundance of each unique TCRbeta CDR3 rearrangement, sequence reads were collapsed and filtered. Productive Simpson clonality was computed per sample as the square root of Simpson's diversity index over productive rearrangements. Sourced from immuneACCESS, this table was stored by TCRdb with only in-frame sequences that have V and J called. A share of the clones is absent; for the studies checked, an unresolved V gene accounts for under half, and the remainder has no known explanation. V and J calls and clone size are given by that table; D and trimming were obtained from the DNA. The sample records about 95,000 clones, 84% of which are singletons. Together, the top ten hold 24% of the sample.

The table lists this clone with a few counts. Its recognized antigen is unknown. Base qualities are not provided; no much larger clone lies one nucleotide away. The rearrangement joined TRBV2 to TRBJ1-5; no D segment can be confidently identified. The specimen sequenced was peripheral blood. The receptor's source is a human donor in a cohort sampled during active COVID-19. Read as DNA, the sequence is TGTGCCAGCAGTGATAACAGAGAGTATAGCAATCAGCCCCAGCATTTT. It specifies CASSDNREYSNQPQHF.